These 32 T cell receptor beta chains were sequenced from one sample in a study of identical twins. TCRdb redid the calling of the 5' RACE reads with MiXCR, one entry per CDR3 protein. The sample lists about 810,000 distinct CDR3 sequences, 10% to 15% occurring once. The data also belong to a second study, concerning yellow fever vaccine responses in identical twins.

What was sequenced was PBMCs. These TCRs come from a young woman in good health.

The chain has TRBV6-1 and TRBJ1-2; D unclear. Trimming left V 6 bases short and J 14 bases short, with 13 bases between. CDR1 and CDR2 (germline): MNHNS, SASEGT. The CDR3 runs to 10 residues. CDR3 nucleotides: TGTGCCAGCAGCCCGACCGCCCGGACCTTC. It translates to CASSPTARTF.

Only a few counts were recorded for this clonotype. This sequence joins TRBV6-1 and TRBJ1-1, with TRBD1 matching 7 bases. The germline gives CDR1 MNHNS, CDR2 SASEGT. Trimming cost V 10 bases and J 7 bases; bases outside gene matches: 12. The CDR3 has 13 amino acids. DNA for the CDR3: TGTGCCACCCACCAGGGGGGCCTCAGTGAAGCTTTCTTT. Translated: CATHQGGLSEAFF.

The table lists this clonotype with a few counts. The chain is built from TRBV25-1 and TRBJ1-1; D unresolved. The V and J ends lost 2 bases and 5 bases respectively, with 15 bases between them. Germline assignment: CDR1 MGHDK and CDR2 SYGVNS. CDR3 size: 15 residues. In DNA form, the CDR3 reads TGTGCCAGCAGTGAACCCAGCCTTACTGGGACTGAAGCTTTCTTT. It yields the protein CASSEPSLTGTEAFF.

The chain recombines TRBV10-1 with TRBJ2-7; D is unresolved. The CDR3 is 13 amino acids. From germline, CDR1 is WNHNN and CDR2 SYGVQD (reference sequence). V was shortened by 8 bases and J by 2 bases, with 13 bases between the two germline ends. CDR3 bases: TGCGCCAGCCAAGGTGACAATCCCTACGAGCAGTACTTC. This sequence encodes CASQGDNPYEQYF.

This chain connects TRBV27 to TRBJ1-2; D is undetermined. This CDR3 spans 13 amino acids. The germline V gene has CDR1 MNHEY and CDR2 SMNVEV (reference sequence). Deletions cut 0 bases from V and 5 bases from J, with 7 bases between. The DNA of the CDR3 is TGTGCCAGCAGTTTATCTGAGCGATATGGCTACACCTTC. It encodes CASSLSERYGYTF.

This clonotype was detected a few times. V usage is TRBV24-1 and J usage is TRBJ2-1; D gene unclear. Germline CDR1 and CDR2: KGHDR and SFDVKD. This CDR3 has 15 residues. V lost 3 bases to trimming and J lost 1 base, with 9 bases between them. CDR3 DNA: TGTGCCACCAGTGATGATGTGAGTTCCTACAATGAGCAGTTCTTC. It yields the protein CATSDDVSSYNEQFF.

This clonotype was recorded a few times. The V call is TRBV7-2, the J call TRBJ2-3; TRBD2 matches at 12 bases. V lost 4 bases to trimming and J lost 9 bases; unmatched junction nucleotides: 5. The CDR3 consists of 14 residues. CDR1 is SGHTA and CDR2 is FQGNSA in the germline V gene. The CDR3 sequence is CASSSAGTSGTQYF. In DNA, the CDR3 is TGTGCCAGCAGCTCCGCCGGGACTAGCGGGACGCAGTATTTT.

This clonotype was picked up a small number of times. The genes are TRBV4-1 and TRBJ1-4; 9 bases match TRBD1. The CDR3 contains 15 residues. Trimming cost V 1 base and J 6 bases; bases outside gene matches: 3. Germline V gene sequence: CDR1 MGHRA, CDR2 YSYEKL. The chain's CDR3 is CASSQAGTGYEKLFF. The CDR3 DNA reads TGCGCCAGCAGCCAAGCCGGGACAGGGTATGAAAAACTGTTTTTT.

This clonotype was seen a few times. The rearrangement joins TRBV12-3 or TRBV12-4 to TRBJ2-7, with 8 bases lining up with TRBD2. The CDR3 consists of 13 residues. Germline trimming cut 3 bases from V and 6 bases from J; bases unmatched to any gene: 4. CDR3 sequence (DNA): TGTGCCAGCAGTTTCGGGGGGGTCAGCGAGCAGTACTTC. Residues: CASSFGGVSEQYF.

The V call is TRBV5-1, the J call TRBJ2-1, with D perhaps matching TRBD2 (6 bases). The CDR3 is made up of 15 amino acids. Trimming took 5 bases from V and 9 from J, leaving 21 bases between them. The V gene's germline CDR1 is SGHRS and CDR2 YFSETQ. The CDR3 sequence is CASSWNGGVESEQFF. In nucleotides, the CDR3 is TGCGCCAGCAGTTGGAACGGCGGGGTGGAGAGTGAGCAGTTCTTC.

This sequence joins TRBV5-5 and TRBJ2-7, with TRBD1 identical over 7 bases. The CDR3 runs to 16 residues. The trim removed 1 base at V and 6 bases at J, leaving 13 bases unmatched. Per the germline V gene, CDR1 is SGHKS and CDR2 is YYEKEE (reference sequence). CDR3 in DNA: TGTGCCAGCAGCTTGAGGATGAGGGGGCGGCAAAGCGAGCAGTACTTC. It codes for CASSLRMRGRQSEQYF.

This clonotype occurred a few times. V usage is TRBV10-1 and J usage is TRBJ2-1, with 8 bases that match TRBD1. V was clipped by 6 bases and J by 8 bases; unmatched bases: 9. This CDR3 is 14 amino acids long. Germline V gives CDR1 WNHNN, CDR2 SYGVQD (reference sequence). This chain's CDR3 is CASSKVTGEDEQFF. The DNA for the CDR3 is TGCGCCAGCAGCAAAGTGACAGGGGAAGATGAGCAGTTCTTC.

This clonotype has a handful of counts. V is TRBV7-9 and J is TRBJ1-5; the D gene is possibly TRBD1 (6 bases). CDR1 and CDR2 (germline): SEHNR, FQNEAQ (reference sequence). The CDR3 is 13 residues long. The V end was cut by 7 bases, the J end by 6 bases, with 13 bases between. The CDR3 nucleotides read TGTGCCAGCACCACACAGGGAAGTCAGCCCCAGCATTTT. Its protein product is CASTTQGSQPQHF.

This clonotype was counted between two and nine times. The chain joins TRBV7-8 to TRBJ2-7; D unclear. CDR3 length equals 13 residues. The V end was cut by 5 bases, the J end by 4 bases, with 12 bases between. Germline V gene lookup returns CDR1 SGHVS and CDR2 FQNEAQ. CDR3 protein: CASSPSFGYEQYF. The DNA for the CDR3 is TGTGCCAGCAGCCCGTCGTTTGGGTACGAGCAGTACTTC. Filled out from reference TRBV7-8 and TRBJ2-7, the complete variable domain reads GAGVSQSPRYKVAKRGQDVALRCDPISGHVSLFWYQQALGQGPEFLTYFQNEAQLDKSGLPSDRFFAERPEGSVSTLKIQRTQQEDSAVYLCASSPSFGYEQYFGPGTRLTVT.

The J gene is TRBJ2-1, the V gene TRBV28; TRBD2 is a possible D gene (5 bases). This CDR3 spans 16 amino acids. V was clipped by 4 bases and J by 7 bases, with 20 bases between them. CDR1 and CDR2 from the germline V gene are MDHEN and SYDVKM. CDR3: CASSSGVSGRINEQFF. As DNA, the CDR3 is TGTGCCAGCAGTTCGGGTGTTAGTGGGAGAATAAATGAGCAGTTCTTC.

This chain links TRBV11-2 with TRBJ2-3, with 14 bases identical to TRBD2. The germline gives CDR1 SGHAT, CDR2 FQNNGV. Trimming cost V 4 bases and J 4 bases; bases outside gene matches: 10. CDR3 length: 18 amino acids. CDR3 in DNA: TGTGCCAGCAGCTCGGGACTAGCGGGAGTGGAAGGGCCAGATACGCAGTATTTT. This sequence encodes CASSSGLAGVEGPDTQYF.

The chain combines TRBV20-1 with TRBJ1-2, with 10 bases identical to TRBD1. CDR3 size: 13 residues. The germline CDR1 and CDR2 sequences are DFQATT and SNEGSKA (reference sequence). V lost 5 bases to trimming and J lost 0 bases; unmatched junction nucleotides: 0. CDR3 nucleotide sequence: TGCAGTGCTGACAGGGGGCCTAACTATGGCTACACCTTC. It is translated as CSADRGPNYGYTF.

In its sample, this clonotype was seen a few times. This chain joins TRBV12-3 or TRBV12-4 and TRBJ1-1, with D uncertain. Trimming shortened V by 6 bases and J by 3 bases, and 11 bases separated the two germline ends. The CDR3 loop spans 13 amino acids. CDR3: CASSRKEDTEAFF. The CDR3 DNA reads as TGTGCCAGCAGCCGAAAGGAGGACACTGAAGCTTTCTTT.

The CDR3 is CASSLRQGGWETQYF. Written as DNA, the CDR3 is TGTGCCAGCAGCCTACGACAGGGGGGGTGGGAGACCCAGTACTTC. The V call is TRBV3-1, the J call TRBJ2-5; TRBD1 matches at 9 bases. The germline V gene has CDR1 LGHDT and CDR2 YNNKEL (reference sequence). The CDR3 totals 15 residues. Losses at the gene ends were 4 bases for V and 5 bases for J; bases not matched to a gene: 8.

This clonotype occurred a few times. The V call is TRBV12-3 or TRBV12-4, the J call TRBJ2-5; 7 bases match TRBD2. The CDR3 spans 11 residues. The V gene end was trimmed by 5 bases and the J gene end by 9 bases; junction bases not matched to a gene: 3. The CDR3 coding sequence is TGTGCCAGCAGTCCGGGAGGCTCCCAGTACTTC. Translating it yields CASSPGGSQYF.

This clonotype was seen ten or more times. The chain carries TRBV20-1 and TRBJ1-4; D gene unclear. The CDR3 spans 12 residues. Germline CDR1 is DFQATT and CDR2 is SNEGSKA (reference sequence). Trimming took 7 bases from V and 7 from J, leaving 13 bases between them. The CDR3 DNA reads TGCAGTGGTGCCGGAATTGGTGAAAAACTGTTTTTT. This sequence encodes CSGAGIGEKLFF.

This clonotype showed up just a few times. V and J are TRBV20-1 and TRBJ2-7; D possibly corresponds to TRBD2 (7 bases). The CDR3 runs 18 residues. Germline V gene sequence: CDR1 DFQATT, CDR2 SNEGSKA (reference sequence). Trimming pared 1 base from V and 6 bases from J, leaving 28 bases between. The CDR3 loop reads CSARVWGKGGAMDREQYV. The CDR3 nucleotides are TGCAGTGCTAGAGTGTGGGGAAAGGGGGGGGCGATGGACCGCGAGCAGTACGTC.

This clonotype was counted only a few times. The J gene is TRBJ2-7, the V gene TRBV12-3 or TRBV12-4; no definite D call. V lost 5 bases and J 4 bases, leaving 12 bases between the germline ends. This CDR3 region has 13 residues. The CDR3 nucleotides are TGTGCCAGCAGTCCTATGTCTTTTTACGAGCAGTACTTC. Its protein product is CASSPMSFYEQYF.

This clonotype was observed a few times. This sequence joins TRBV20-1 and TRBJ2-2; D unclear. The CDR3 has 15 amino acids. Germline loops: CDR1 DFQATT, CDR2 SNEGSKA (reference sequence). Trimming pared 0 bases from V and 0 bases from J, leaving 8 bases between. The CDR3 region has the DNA TGCAGTGCTAGAGATTACAGTTCGAACACCGGGGAGCTGTTTTTT. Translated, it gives CSARDYSSNTGELFF.

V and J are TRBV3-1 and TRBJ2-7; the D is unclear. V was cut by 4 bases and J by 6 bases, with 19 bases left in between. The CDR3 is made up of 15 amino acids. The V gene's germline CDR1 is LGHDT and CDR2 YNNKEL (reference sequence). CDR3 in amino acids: CASSPRADLESEQYV. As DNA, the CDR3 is TGTGCCAGCAGCCCAAGGGCGGATTTGGAGTCCGAGCAGTACGTC.

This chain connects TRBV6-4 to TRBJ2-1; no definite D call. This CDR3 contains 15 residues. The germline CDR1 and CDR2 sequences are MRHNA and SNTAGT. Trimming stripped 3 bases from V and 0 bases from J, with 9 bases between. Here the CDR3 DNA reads TGTGCCAGCAGTGAGAGTTGGGCCTCCTACAATGAGCAGTTCTTC. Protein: CASSESWASYNEQFF.

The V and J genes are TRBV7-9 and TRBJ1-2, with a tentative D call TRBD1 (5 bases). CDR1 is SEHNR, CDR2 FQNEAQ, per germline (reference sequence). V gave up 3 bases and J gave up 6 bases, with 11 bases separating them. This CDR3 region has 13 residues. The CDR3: CASSFPRADGYTF. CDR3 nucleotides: TGTGCCAGCAGCTTCCCCAGGGCTGATGGCTACACCTTC.

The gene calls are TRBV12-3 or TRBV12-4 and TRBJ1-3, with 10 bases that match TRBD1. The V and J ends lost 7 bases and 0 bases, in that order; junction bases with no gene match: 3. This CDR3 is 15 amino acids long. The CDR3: CASTRDRGSGNTIYF. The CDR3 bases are TGTGCCAGCACTCGGGACAGGGGCTCTGGAAACACCATATATTTT.

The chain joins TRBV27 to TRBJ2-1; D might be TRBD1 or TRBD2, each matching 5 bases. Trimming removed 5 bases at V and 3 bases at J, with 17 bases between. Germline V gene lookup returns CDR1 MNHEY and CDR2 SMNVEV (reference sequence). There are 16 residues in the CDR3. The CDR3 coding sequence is TGTGCCAGCAGTCCGATGGGACCGCGTTTCTACAATGAGCAGTTCTTC. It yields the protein CASSPMGPRFYNEQFF.

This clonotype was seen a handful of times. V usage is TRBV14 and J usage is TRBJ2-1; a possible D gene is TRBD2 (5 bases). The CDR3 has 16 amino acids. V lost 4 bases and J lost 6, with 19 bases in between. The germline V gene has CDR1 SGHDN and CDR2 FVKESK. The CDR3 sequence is CASSRAIYRGFNEQFF. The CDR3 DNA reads TGTGCCAGCAGCCGAGCAATATATCGGGGTTTCAATGAGCAGTTCTTC.

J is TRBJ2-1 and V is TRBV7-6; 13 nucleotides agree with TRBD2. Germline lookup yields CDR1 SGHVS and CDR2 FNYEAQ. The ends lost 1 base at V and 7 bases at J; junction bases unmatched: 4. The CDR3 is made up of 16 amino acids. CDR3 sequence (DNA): TGTGCCAGCAGCTTAGAGACTAGCGGGGGGAGGAATGAGCAGTTCTTC. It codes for CASSLETSGGRNEQFF.

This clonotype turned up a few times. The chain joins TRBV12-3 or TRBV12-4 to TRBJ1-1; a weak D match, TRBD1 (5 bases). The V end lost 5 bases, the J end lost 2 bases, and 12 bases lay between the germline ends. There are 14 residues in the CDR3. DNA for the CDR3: TGTGCCAGCAGTGACTTGGGGGGAAACACTGAAGCTTTCTTT. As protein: CASSDLGGNTEAFF.